The sequence of this T cell receptor beta chain was determined in a study of cytomegalovirus exposure and HLA in healthy donors. Background on the study: Among the approximately 380 donors who were genotyped, around 77% fell in the genetic ancestry cluster that is associated with self-reported Caucasian donors. Study observations and caveats: Sequencing depth across donors, presence/absence analyses assumed, was roughly uniform. Both high specificity and high sensitivity reportedly marked the classifier's diagnosis of cytomegalovirus status.

The CDR3 length is 14 residues. CDR1 is SGHTA and CDR2 is FQGNSA in the germline V gene. The V end was cut by 4 bases, the J end by 5 bases, with 15 bases between. Those who donated were healthy bone marrow donors. Primers: 60 Vbeta forward and 13 Jbeta reverse. Clones were sequenced by immunoSEQ multiplex PCR, and TCRdb holds only the in-frame ones, with some missing. Of 150,000 or so clones in the sample, 65% to 80% are singletons; the top ten hold approximately 13%. Comment on this clone: The antigen is unknown.

This sequence originates from a man aged 35-49 years in good health and CMV-seropositive. The chain uses TRBV7-2 and TRBJ2-7; a weak D match, TRBD1 (6 bases). Sequenced sample: PBMCs. CDR3: CASSSGPTGNEQYF. The CDR3, as DNA: TGTGCCAGCAGCTCCGGCCCTACAGGGAACGAGCAGTACTTC.